The 13 T cell receptor beta chains below come from one sample, sequenced in a study of shared T cell receptors in the human thymus. The method was immunoSEQ multiplex PCR; TCRdb's version includes in-frame clones alone and lacks a portion of them. Here the sample spans hundreds of thousands of clones, 85% to 90% being singletons. The same specimen was also included in a second study, on human thymus T cells.

The specimen was thymocytes. The origin of the receptors is a boy under two years old with a congenital heart defect.

The J gene is TRBJ2-7, the V gene TRBV4-2; TRBD1 aligns across 7 bases. The germline V gene has CDR1 LGHNA and CDR2 YNFKEQ. The V and J ends lost 0 bases and 5 bases, in that order; junction bases with no gene match: 13. The CDR3 has 17 residues. Written as DNA, the CDR3 is TGTGCCAGCAGCCAAGACCATTATAGTGACAGGGTCCACGAGCAGTACTTC. Translation gives CASSQDHYSDRVHEQYF.

There are a few counts of this clone. CDR3 DNA sequence: TGTGCCAGCAGCTTGAAGGGTCCGGGAGGGGACACTGAAGCTTTCTTT. Protein: CASSLKGPGGDTEAFF. The rearrangement joins TRBV5-8 to TRBJ1-1, with D possibly TRBD1 on 5 matching bases. Germline V gene lookup returns CDR1 SGHTS and CDR2 YDEGEE. The CDR3 is 16 amino acids. V was pared by 1 base and J by 3 bases, with 16 bases between.

The V call is TRBV9, the J call TRBJ2-1; tentative D call: TRBD2 (5 bases). This CDR3 spans 18 amino acids. V gave up 4 bases and J gave up 0 bases, with 20 bases separating them. From germline, CDR1 is SGDLS and CDR2 YYNGEE. DNA of the CDR3: TGTGCCAGCAGCAAAAAGGAGACGGGGTGGAGCTCCTACAATGAGCAGTTCTTC. Translating gives CASSKKETGWSSYNEQFF.

The genes are TRBV28 and TRBJ2-1, with 7 bases that match TRBD2. The CDR3 loop spans 20 amino acids. Germline CDR1 reads MDHEN; CDR2 reads SYDVKM. V was pared by 6 bases and J by 4 bases, with 24 bases of the junction left unmatched. CDR3 sequence (DNA): TGTGCCAGCAGCCTCGCCGAGGCGGGAGATTTTTTATGGGGTTACAATGAGCAGTTCTTC. Translated: CASSLAEAGDFLWGYNEQFF.

For this clone: One junction end disagrees with the germline gene, perhaps due to a read error. CDR3 DNA: TGTGCCAGCTCACCAGACTCCACTAAGCCCTATTTCTTC. Its protein is CASSPDSTKPYFF. The chain combines TRBV18 with TRBJ2-7; no firm D call. The CDR3 loop spans 13 amino acids. Germline V lookup: CDR1 KGHSH, CDR2 LQKENI.

Turning to this clone: Other DNA sequences in this specimen translate into the identical CDR3. The rearrangement uses TRBV6-1 and TRBJ1-5; D may be TRBD1 (5 bases). The germline V gene encodes CDR1 MNHNS and CDR2 SASEGT. The CDR3 totals 13 residues. The V gene lost 3 bases and the J gene lost 2 bases, with 5 bases spanning the gap. The DNA for the CDR3 is TGTGCCAGCAGTGACAGGGGCAATCAGCCCCAGCATTTT. Protein product: CASSDRGNQPQHF.

This sequence joins TRBV2 and TRBJ2-1; TRBD2 matches at 8 bases. The CDR3 totals 14 residues. V lost 6 bases and J lost 6; bases outside the gene matches: 7. Per germline, CDR1 SNHLY and CDR2 FYNNEI. The CDR3: CASRAERESNEQFF. Here the CDR3 DNA reads TGTGCCAGCAGGGCGGAGCGGGAGAGCAATGAGCAGTTCTTC.

The chain links TRBV27 to TRBJ2-5; TRBD2 agrees at 10 bases. Per germline, CDR1 MNHEY and CDR2 SMNVEV (reference sequence). Losses at the gene ends were 6 bases for V and 5 bases for J; bases not matched to a gene: 18. The CDR3 extends over 18 amino acids. The CDR3 spells CASSFFGASGSVGETQYF. CDR3 coding DNA: TGTGCCAGCAGCTTTTTCGGGGCTAGCGGGAGCGTTGGGGAGACCCAGTACTTC.

This clone was seen only once. Additional DNA sequences in this sample encode the identical CDR3. This chain links TRBV27 with TRBJ1-1; unclear D gene. V lost 2 bases and J 1 base, leaving 5 bases between the germline ends. Germline CDR1 MNHEY, CDR2 SMNVEV (reference sequence). The CDR3 covers 13 residues. The CDR3 coding sequence is TGTGCCAGCAGTTTAGCAGGGAACACTGAAGCTTTCTTT. It specifies CASSLAGNTEAFF.

This clone was found once. This chain uses TRBV27 with TRBJ2-1; the match to TRBD2 covers 11 bases. V lost 6 bases, J lost 7 bases, and 14 bases stayed unmatched. CDR1 and CDR2 from the germline V gene are MNHEY and SMNVEV (reference sequence). This CDR3 is built from 17 residues. The CDR3 nucleotides read TGTGCCAGCAGCCGGGGACTAGCGGAAGAACGGAGAAATGAGCAGTTCTTC. It yields the protein CASSRGLAEERRNEQFF.

V is TRBV20-1 and J is TRBJ2-2; D gene unclear. The CDR3 covers 10 residues. Germline CDR1 and CDR2: DFQATT and SNEGSKA (reference sequence). CDR3 in amino acids: CRKPEGELFF. The CDR3 DNA follows: TGCCGTAAACCGGAGGGGGAGCTGTTTTTT.

In this sample, this clone turned up a few times. The chain recombines TRBV7-9 with TRBJ2-5, with 10 bases that match TRBD1. The J segment lost 4 bases and the V segment lost 4 bases, leaving 3 bases of the junction unmatched. Germline V gives CDR1 SEHNR, CDR2 FQNEAQ (reference sequence). This CDR3 has 14 residues. CDR3 sequence: CASSSRTGGETQYF. The CDR3 region has the DNA TGTGCCAGCAGCTCACGGACAGGGGGAGAGACCCAGTACTTC.

V and J are TRBV6-5 and TRBJ2-1; 8 bases are a match to TRBD2. The CDR3 contains 15 residues. The germline gives CDR1 MNHEY, CDR2 SVGAGI. The J segment lost 6 bases and the V segment lost 4 bases, leaving 8 bases of the junction unmatched. The CDR3 nucleotides are TGTGCCAGCAGTTCCGGGACTAGTGGAACCAATGAGCAGTTCTTC. This gives the protein CASSSGTSGTNEQFF.